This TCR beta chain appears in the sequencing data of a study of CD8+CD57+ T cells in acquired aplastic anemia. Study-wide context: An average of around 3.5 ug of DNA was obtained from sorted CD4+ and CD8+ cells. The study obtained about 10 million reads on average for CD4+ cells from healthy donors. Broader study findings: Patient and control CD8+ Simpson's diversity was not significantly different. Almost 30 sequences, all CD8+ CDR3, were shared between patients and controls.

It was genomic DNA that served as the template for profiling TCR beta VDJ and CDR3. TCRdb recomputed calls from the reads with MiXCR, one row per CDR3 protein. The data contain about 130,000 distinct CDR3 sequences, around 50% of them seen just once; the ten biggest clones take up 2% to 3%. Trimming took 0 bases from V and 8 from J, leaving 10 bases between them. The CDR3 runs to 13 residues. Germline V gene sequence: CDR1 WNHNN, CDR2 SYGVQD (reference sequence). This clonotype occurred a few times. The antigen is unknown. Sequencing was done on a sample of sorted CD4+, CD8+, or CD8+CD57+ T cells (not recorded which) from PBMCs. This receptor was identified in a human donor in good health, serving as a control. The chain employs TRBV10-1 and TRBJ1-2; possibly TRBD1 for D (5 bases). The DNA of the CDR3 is TGCGCCAGCAGTGAGTCGCAGGGACGAGGCTACACCTTC. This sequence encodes CASSESQGRGYTF.